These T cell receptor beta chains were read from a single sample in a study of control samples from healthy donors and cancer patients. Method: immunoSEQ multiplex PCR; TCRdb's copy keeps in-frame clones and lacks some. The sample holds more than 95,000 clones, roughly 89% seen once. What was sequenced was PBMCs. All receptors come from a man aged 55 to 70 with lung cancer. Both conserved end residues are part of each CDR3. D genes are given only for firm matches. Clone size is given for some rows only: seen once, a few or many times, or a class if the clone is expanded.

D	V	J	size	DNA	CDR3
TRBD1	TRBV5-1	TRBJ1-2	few	TGCGCCAGCAGCTCGTTTGAGGGGGCGCAGTATGGCTACACCTTC	CASSSFEGAQYGYTF
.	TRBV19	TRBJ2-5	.	TGTGCCACTTCGTACCCAGGGACCCAAGAGACCCAGTACTTC	CATSYPGTQETQYF
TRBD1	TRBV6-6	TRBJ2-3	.	TGTGCCAGCAGCAAGCGGGACAGGGAAACAGATACGCAGTATTTT	CASSKRDRETDTQYF
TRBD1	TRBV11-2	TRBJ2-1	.	TGTGCCAGCAGCTTACAGGGGGCTTTCGGCAATGAGCAGTTCTTC	CASSLQGAFGNEQFF
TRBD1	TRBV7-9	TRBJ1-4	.	TGTGCCAGCAGCGAATACGGGGGACAGATAAATGAAAAACTGTTTTTT	CASSEYGGQINEKLFF
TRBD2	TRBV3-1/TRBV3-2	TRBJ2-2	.	TGTGCCAGCAGCCTGGACGGGAGGCCAGTCGGGGAGCTGTTTTTT	CASSLDGRPVGELFF
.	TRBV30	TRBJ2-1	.	TGTGCCTGGATCTTAAAGGGGGGGGCCTACAATGAGCAGTTCTTC	CAWILKGGAYNEQFF
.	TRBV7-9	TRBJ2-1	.	TGTGCCAGCACTCAGCGGTCCGTCGATGAGCAGTTCTTC	CASTQRSVDEQFF
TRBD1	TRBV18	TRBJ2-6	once	TGTGCCAGCTCAACTGGACAGGGATATGGGGCCAACGTCCTGACTTTC	CASSTGQGYGANVLTF
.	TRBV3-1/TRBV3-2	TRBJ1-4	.	TGTGCCAGCAGCCAAGGTGCTAACGAAAAACTGTTTTTT	CASSQGANEKLFF
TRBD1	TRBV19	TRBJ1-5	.	TGTGCCAGTAGGGACAGGGGGCGGGTATTGAGCAATCAGCCCCAGCATTTT	CASRDRGRVLSNQPQHF
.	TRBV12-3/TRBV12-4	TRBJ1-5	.	TGTGCCAGCAGTTTAGATAGCAATCAGCCCCAGCATTTT	CASSLDSNQPQHF
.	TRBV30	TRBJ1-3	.	TGTGCCTGGAGTACCCCGACGGTTCTCGGACACCAGAGTTCAAACACCATATATTTT	CAWSTPTVLGHQSSNTIYF
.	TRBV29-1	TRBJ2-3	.	TGCAGCGTTACGACATGGTCTAACACAGATACGCAGTATTTT	CSVTTWSNTDTQYF
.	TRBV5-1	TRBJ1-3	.	TGCGCCAGCAGCTTGGAAATTGCCTCTGGAAACACCATATATTTT	CASSLEIASGNTIYF
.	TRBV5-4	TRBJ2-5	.	TGTGCCAGCAGCTTGGCTTTAGGGCAAGAGACCCAGTACTTC	CASSLALGQETQYF
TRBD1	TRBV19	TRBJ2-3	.	TGTGCCAGTAGTAGACAGGGGGCGCTCCGCCCAGATACGCAGTATTTT	CASSRQGALRPDTQYF
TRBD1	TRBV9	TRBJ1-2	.	TGTGCCAGCAGCGCGGGACAGGGAGGCGATGGCTACACCTTC	CASSAGQGGDGYTF
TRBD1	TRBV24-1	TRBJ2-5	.	TGTGCCACCAGTGCGGGACAGGGAGGGAACCAAGAGACCCAGTACTTC	CATSAGQGGNQETQYF
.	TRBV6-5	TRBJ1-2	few	TGTGCCAGCAGTTATTCGGACATTTACTTAGATGGCTACACCTTC	CASSYSDIYLDGYTF
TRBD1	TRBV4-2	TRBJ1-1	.	TGTGCCAGCATCTCAGGACAGGGGGGCTCTGAAGCTTTCTTT	CASISGQGGSEAFF
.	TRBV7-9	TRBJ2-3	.	TGTGCCAGCAGCCTTCGGAAGGGAGGTATAGATACGCAGTATTTT	CASSLRKGGIDTQYF
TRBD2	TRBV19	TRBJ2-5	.	TGTGCCAGTAGCCCCCGCTCGGGGTCCGGGAGGGAGACCCAGTACTTC	CASSPRSGSGRETQYF
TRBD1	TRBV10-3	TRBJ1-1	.	TGTGCCATCACTCAGACAGGGGTGAACACTGAAGCTTTCTTT	CAITQTGVNTEAFF
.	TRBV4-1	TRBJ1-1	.	TGCGCCAGCAGCCAAGACGATGCGACAGCCAACCAAGCTTTCTTT	CASSQDDATANQAFF
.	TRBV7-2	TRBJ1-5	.	TGTGCCAGCAGCTTAGGGGGGGGGCTATGGCAGCCCCAGCATTTT	CASSLGGGLWQPQHF
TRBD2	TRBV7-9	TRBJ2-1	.	TGTGCCACCTTACTAGCGCCCGCCTACAATGAGCAGTTCTTC	CATLLAPAYNEQFF
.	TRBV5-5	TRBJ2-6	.	TGTGCCAGCAGCTTGGGTGCTGGCAGGGGAGGGTCTGGGGCCAACGTCCTGACTTTC	CASSLGAGRGGSGANVLTF
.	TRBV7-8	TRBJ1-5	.	TGTGCCAGCAGCGGGACCCAATATAGCAATCAGCCCCAGCATTTT	CASSGTQYSNQPQHF
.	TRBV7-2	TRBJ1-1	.	TGTGCCAGCAGCTTTCGCTTAGGGGGCACTGAAGCTTTCTTT	CASSFRLGGTEAFF
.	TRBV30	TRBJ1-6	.	TGTGCCTGGAGTGCGCGGACCGCGTCGAGCTCCTATAATTCACCCCTCCACTTT	CAWSARTASSSYNSPLHF
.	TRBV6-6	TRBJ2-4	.	TGTGCCAGCAGACCGGACAGCCTGCCAAACATTCAGTACTTC	CASRPDSLPNIQYF
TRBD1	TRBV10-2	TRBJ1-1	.	TGCGCCAGCAGTGAGTCGGACAGGTCCTACACTGAAGCTTTCTTT	CASSESDRSYTEAFF
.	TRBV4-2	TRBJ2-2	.	TGTGCCAGCAGCCAAGCCGGGGGCTCGAACACCGGGGAGCTGTTTTTT	CASSQAGGSNTGELFF
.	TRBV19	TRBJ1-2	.	TGTGCCAGTAGTATGGGTCGGAGGGACTATGGCTACACCTTC	CASSMGRRDYGYTF
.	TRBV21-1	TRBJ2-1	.	TGTGCCAGCAGCTGTGGGGCGGCGAATGAGCAGTTCTTC	CASSCGAANEQFF
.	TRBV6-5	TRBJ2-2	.	TGTGCCAGCAGCCGTCCCGGGGAGCTGTTTTTT	CASSRPGELFF
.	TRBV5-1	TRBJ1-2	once	TGCGCCAGCAGCTTAGGGGGGGATAATGGCTACACCTTC	CASSLGGDNGYTF
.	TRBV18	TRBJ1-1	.	TGTGCCAGCTCACCAATAATACAGACGGTAATGAACACTGAAGCTTTCTTT	CASSPIIQTVMNTEAFF
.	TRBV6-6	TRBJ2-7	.	TGTGCCAGCAGTTACGGGGCTGACGGTTACGAGCAGTACTTC	CASSYGADGYEQYF
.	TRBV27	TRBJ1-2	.	TGTGCCAGCAGTTCGGACGGAACTAACTATGGCTACACCTTC	CASSSDGTNYGYTF
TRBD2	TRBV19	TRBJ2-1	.	TGTGCCAGTAGTTCTATAGCGGGGGCCATATACAATGAGCAGTTCTTC	CASSSIAGAIYNEQFF
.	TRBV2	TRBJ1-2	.	TGTGCCAGCAGCCACCACATGGAGACAGAGGCCCCCGATGGCTACACCTTC	CASSHHMETEAPDGYTF
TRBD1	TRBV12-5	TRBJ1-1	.	TGTGCTAGTGGTTTGGCCGCAGGGGGCACTGAAGCTTTCTTT	CASGLAAGGTEAFF
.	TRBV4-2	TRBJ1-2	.	TGTGCCAGCAGCCAAGACTGGACAGAATTTTATGGCTACACCTTC	CASSQDWTEFYGYTF
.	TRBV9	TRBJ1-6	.	TGTGCCAGCAGCCTAGGGGGTTCACCCCTCCACTTT	CASSLGGSPLHF
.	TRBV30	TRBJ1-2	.	TGTGCCTGGAGTGTTGGGGGGGCTTATGGCTACACCTTC	CAWSVGGAYGYTF
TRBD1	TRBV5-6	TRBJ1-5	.	TGTGCCAGCAGCTCTAGGGACAGGGGAGAACCCCAGCATTTT	CASSSRDRGEPQHF
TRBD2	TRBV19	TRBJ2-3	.	TGTGCCAGTAGTAGCGCCGGGAGGGATACGCAGTATTTT	CASSSAGRDTQYF
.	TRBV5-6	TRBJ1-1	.	TGTGCCAGCAGCTTGAAGACCATGAACACTGAAGCTTTCTTT	CASSLKTMNTEAFF
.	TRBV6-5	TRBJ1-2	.	TGTGCCAGCAGTTACTCGATCGGGTCCGAGGATGGCTACACCTTC	CASSYSIGSEDGYTF
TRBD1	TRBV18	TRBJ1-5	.	TGTGCCAGCTCACCGGAACCGGGACAGGTCCATCAGCCCCAGCATTTT	CASSPEPGQVHQPQHF
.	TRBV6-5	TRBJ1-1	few	TGTGCCAGCAGTCTAGAGTGGAGAACTGAAGCTTTCTTT	CASSLEWRTEAFF